A single sample is the source of the 13 T cell receptor beta chains below, sequenced in a study of T cell responses to AZD1222 COVID-19 vaccine. Sequencing was performed with immunoSEQ multiplex PCR; in TCRdb, only in-frame clones are kept and a portion is missing. The sample shows 100,000 to 150,000 clones, approximately 84% of them seen only once. Here the sequenced sample was peripheral blood, taken on day 0 of AZD1222 vaccination. Every receptor here comes from an adult in good health.

The chain is built from TRBV2 and TRBJ1-3; TRBD1 matches 7 bases. CDR3 size: 17 residues. CDR1 and CDR2 from the germline V gene are SNHLY and FYNNEI. The V segment lost 4 bases and the J segment 1 base; nucleotides outside the gene matches: 10. The CDR3 DNA reads TGTGCCAGCAGTGTCTCTCGCTCGGACAGGTCTGGAAACACCATATATTTT. Translation: CASSVSRSDRSGNTIYF. Looking up the rest from reference TRBV2 and TRBJ1-3 gives the full variable domain: EPEVTQTPSHQVTQMGQEVILRCVPISNHLYFYWYRQILGQKVEFLVSFYNNEISEKSEIFDDQFSVERPDGSNFTLKIRSTKLEDSAMYFCASSVSRSDRSGNTIYFGEGSWLTVV.

V usage is TRBV6-5 and J usage is TRBJ1-4, with D perhaps TRBD1 (5 bases). The CDR3 has 14 amino acids. The germline V gene has CDR1 MNHEY and CDR2 SVGAGI. V shed 6 bases and J shed 3 bases, with 11 bases lying between them. In DNA, the CDR3 is TGTGCCAGCAGCCCCCGGGACCCTAATGAAAAACTGTTTTTT. Protein sequence: CASSPRDPNEKLFF.

The chain links TRBV3-1 (or the pseudogene TRBV3-2) to TRBJ1-3, with D possibly matching TRBD1 (6 bases). The CDR3 loop spans 15 amino acids. Germline V gene lookup returns CDR1 LGHDT and CDR2 YNNKEL (reference sequence). Trimming stripped 3 bases from V and 4 bases from J, with 13 bases between. The CDR3 nucleotides are TGTGCCAGCAGCCAGGGGGGCGCCCCGGGAAACACCATATATTTT. Amino acids: CASSQGGAPGNTIYF.

The rearrangement uses TRBV20-1 and TRBJ2-1, with TRBD2 identical over 9 bases. V was clipped by 3 bases and J by 8 bases; unmatched bases: 5. Germline V gives CDR1 DFQATT, CDR2 SNEGSKA (reference sequence). The CDR3 contains 13 residues. The DNA for the CDR3 is TGCAGTGCTAGTCTGCGGGGGGGAGATGAGCAGTTCTTC. Translating it yields CSASLRGGDEQFF.

The chain links TRBV19 to TRBJ2-7; D unresolved. V lost 0 bases to trimming and J lost 4 bases, with 1 base between them. The CDR3 has 11 amino acids. CDR1 and CDR2 (germline): LNHDA, SQIVND (reference sequence). The CDR3: CASSIEYEQYF. In DNA, the CDR3 is TGTGCCAGTAGTATAGAGTACGAGCAGTACTTC.

This clone was recorded once. The chain has TRBV7-9 and TRBJ1-2; no clear D gene. The CDR3 is 11 residues long. The V gene lost 4 bases and the J gene lost 6 bases, with 6 bases spanning the gap. CDR1 and CDR2 (germline): SEHNR, FQNEAQ (reference sequence). The CDR3 here is CASSSTDGYTF. In DNA form, the CDR3 reads TGTGCCAGCAGCTCTACGGATGGCTACACCTTC.

The V and J genes are TRBV5-4 and TRBJ2-1; D is unclear. The CDR3 is made up of 14 amino acids. Germline V lookup: CDR1 SGHNT, CDR2 YYREEE (reference sequence). Trimming shortened V by 3 bases and J by 0 bases, and 7 bases separated the two germline ends. CDR3 amino acids: CASSSRSSYNEQFF. The CDR3 region has the DNA TGTGCCAGCAGCTCTAGGAGCTCCTACAATGAGCAGTTCTTC.

The chain links TRBV3-1 (or the pseudogene TRBV3-2) to TRBJ2-7, with D tentatively TRBD2 (7 bases). This CDR3 spans 16 amino acids. Trimming took off 1 base at V and 3 bases at J, with 16 bases between the two ends. Germline V gene data show CDR1 as LGHDT and CDR2 as YNNKEL (reference sequence). CDR3 nucleotide sequence: TGTGCCAGCAGCCAAGTGGCGGGGGCTAATCTCTACGAGCAGTACTTC. Translating gives CASSQVAGANLYEQYF.

V is TRBV6-5 and J is TRBJ1-2, with a possible D match to TRBD1 (5 bases). Trimming shortened V by 5 bases and J by 3 bases, and 13 bases separated the two germline ends. This CDR3 region has 14 residues. Germline CDR1 and CDR2: MNHEY and SVGAGI. CDR3 loop: CASSPGTAYYGYTF. The DNA for the CDR3 is TGTGCCAGCAGTCCGGGGACGGCATACTATGGCTACACCTTC.

The chain couples TRBV28 to TRBJ2-7, with D perhaps matching TRBD2 (6 bases). CDR3 length: 16 residues. Per germline, CDR1 MDHEN and CDR2 SYDVKM. V lost 4 bases and J lost 2, with 18 bases in between. The chain's CDR3 is CASSSLGGRSAYEQYF. CDR3 bases: TGTGCCAGCAGTTCGCTTGGGGGGAGGTCCGCCTACGAGCAGTACTTC.

The V call is TRBV3-1 (or the pseudogene TRBV3-2), the J call TRBJ2-3, with no clear D. With 2 bases removed from V and 3 bases from J, the gap between germline ends came to 3 bases. The CDR3 totals 12 residues. Germline V gene sequence: CDR1 LGHDT, CDR2 YNNKEL (reference sequence). CDR3 coding DNA: TGTGCCAGCAGCCAAAGAACAGATACGCAGTATTTT. It codes for CASSQRTDTQYF.

This clone is judged medium-sized (0.01 to 0.1%). The chain carries TRBV10-2 and TRBJ2-1, with 9 positions matching TRBD1. There are 18 residues in the CDR3. The trim removed 3 bases at V and 0 bases at J, leaving 9 bases unmatched. Looked up from germline, CDR1 is WSHSY and CDR2 is SAAADI. The CDR3 sequence: CASSESGQGLASYNEQFF. The CDR3 bases are TGCGCCAGCAGTGAAAGCGGACAGGGGCTGGCCTCCTACAATGAGCAGTTCTTC.

This chain joins TRBV7-9 and TRBJ1-5, with 8 bases that match TRBD1. The CDR3 is 13 residues long. The ends lost 5 bases at V and 5 bases at J; junction bases unmatched: 2. Germline CDR1 SEHNR, CDR2 FQNEAQ (reference sequence). CDR3 bases: TGTGCCAGCAGCCCAGGGGGCTATCAGCCCCAGCATTTT. This sequence encodes CASSPGGYQPQHF.